This T cell receptor (beta chain) was sequenced during a study of T cell repertoires in cytomegalovirus infection. Across the study: Recently described HLA-C-restricted plus well-studied HLA-B-restricted CMV epitopes were used. Public TCR beta signatures provided an indication of both CMV infection and a matching HLA type. Study outcomes and limitations: HLA-C-restricted CMV clonotypes gave the most frequent clonotype in two of eight donors. Of the TCR beta families, the public ones yielded a cumulative frequency that identified carriers of CMV plus the relevant HLA.

The CDR3 totals 11 residues. Germline assignment: CDR1 LNHDA and CDR2 SQIVND (reference sequence). The ends were cut back, 7 bases at V and 5 bases at J, with 7 bases in the middle. TCRdb re-called the reads through MiXCR, storing one row per CDR3 protein. Of 70,000 to 95,000 distinct CDR3 sequences listed, less than 30% are singletons. A word on this clonotype: The antigen remains undetermined.

This rearrangement joins TRBV19 to TRBJ2-3, with D maybe TRBD2 (5 bases). The clonotype originates from a human donor in good health (CMV status not recorded). Some clones in this sample may be carry-over from other donors' samples. The source was CD8+ T cells from cultured PBMCs, collected from culture after CMV antigen stimulation. CDR3 bases: TGTGCCAGTAAGGGAGAAGATACGCAGTATTTT. Its translation: CASKGEDTQYF.